The clone carrying this T cell receptor beta chain appeared a few times. The data stem from a study of blood T cell repertoires in COVID-19. Turning to the study itself: COVID-19 samples, acute and convalescent, were from the United States, Italy and Spain.

Using immunoSEQ multiplex PCR, the repertoire was profiled, and TCRdb retains in-frame clones only, with some absent. There are more than 200,000 clones in the sample; roughly 80% occur only once, and roughly 7.9% lies in the top ten. V was pared by 3 bases and J by 13 bases, with 19 bases between. Germline values: CDR1 LNHDA, CDR2 SQIVND (reference sequence). This CDR3 contains 15 residues. The sequenced sample consisted of peripheral blood. The rearrangement links TRBV19 to TRBJ1-6, with D perhaps TRBD1 (5 bases). The receptor was derived from an elderly woman with acute or convalescent COVID-19. CDR3 nucleotides: TGTGCCAGTAGTATTTTTGTCGGGGGGTCTGGGCCCCTCCACTTT. Translating gives CASSIFVGGSGPLHF.